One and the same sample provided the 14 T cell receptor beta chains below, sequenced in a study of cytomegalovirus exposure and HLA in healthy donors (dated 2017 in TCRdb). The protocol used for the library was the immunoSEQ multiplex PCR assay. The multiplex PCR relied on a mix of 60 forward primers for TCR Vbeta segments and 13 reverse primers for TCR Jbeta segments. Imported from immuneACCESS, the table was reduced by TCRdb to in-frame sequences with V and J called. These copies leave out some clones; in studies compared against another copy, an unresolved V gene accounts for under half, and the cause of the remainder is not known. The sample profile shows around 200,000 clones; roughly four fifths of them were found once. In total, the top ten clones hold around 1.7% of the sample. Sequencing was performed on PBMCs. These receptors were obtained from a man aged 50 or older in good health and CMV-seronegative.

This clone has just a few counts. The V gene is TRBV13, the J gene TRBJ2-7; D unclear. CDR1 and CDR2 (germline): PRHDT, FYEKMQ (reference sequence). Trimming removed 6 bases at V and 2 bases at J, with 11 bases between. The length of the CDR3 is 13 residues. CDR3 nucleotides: TGTGCCAGCAGTTCCGGGTCTGCCTACGAGCAGTACTTC. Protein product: CASSSGSAYEQYF.

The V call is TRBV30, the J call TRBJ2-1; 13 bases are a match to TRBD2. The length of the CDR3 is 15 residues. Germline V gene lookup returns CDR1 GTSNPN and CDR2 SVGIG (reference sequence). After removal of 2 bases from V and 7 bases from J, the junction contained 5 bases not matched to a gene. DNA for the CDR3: TGTGCCTGGAGTCACGGGACTAGCGGGGTAAATGAGCAGTTCTTC. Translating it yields CAWSHGTSGVNEQFF.

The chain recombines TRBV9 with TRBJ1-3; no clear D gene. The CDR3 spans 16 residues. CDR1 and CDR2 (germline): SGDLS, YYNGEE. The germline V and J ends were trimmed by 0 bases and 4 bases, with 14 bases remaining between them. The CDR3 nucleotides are TGTGCCAGCAGCGTAGATGACACCTTACGAGGAAACACCATATATTTT. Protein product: CASSVDDTLRGNTIYF.

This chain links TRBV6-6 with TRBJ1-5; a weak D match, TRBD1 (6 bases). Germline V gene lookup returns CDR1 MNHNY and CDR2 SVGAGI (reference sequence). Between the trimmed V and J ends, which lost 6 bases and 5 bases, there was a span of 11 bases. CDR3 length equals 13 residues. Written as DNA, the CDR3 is TGTGCCAGCAGGTCGGGGGGCGATCAGCCCCAGCATTTT. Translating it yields CASRSGGDQPQHF.

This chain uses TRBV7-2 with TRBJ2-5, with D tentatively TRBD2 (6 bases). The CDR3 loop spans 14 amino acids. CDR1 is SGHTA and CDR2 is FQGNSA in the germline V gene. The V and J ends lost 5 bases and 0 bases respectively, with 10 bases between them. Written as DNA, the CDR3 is TGTGCCAGCAGCCCCGCGGGATACCAAGAGACCCAGTACTTC. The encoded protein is CASSPAGYQETQYF. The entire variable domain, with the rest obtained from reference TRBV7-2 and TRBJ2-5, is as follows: GAGVSQSPSNKVTEKGKDVELRCDPISGHTALYWYRQSLGQGLEFLIYFQGNSAPDKSGLPSDRFSAERTGGSVSTLTIQRTQQEDSAVYLCASSPAGYQETQYFGPGTRLLVL.

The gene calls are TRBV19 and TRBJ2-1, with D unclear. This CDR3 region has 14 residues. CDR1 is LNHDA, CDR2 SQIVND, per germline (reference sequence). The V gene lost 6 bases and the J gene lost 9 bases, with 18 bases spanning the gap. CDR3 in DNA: TGTGCCAGTAGCGAGCCTAGTTGGTCTGCTGAGCAGTTCTTC. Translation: CASSEPSWSAEQFF. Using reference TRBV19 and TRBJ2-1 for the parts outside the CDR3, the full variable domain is DGGITQSPKYLFRKEGQNVTLSCEQNLNHDAMYWYRQDPGQGLRLIYYSQIVNDFQKGDIAEGYSVSREKKESFPLTVTSAQKNPTAFYLCASSEPSWSAEQFFGPGTRLTVL.

The CDR3 sequence: CASSLVDGTQYF. The CDR3 nucleotides read TGTGCCAGCAGCTTAGTAGATGGTACGCAGTATTTT. The V and J genes are TRBV7-9 and TRBJ2-3; D is unresolved. The CDR3 is 12 residues long. The ends were cut back, 1 base at V and 8 bases at J, with 7 bases in the middle. Germline CDR1 SEHNR, CDR2 FQNEAQ (reference sequence).

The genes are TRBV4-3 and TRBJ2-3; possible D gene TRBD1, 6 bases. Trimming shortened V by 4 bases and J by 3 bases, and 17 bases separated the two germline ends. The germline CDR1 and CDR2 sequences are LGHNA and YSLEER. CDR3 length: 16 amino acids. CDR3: CASSRNTGLVTDTQYF. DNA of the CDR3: TGCGCCAGCAGCCGAAATACAGGGCTTGTTACAGATACGCAGTATTTT.

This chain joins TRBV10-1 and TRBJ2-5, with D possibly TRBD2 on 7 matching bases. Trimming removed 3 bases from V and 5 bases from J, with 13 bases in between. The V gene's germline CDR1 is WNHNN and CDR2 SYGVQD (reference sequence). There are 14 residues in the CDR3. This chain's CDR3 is CASSDFRGGETQYF. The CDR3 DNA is TGCGCCAGCAGTGACTTCAGGGGAGGGGAGACCCAGTACTTC.

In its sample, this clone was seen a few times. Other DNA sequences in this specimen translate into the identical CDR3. CDR3 nucleotide sequence: TGTGCCAGCAGCTTCACAGGGAACTATGGCTACACCTTC. Protein product: CASSFTGNYGYTF. The rearrangement uses TRBV5-6 and TRBJ1-2, with D possibly matching TRBD1 (6 bases). Germline V CDR1 and CDR2: SGHDT, YYEEEE. The CDR3 is made up of 13 amino acids. V shed 2 bases and J shed 2 bases, with 7 bases lying between them.

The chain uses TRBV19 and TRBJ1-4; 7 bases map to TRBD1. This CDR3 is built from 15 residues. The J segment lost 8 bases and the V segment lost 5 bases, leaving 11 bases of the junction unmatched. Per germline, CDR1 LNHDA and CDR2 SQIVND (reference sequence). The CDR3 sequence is CASSVQGHFGEKLFF. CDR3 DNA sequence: TGTGCCAGTAGTGTACAGGGGCATTTCGGGGAAAAACTGTTTTTT.

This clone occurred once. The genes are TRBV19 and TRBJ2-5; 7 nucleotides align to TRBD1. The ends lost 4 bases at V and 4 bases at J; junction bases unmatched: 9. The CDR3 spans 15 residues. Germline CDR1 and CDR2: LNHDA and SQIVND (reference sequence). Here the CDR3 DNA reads TGTGCCAGTAGTACTCTAATGACAGGGAGAGAGACCCAGTACTTC. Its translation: CASSTLMTGRETQYF.

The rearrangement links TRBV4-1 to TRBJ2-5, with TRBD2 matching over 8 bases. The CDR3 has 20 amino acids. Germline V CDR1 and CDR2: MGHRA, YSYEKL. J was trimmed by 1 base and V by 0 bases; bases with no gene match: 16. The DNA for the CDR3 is TGCGCCAGCAGCCAAGACCCCCCACGGGGAGCGGGGGTCCCCCAAGAGACCCAGTACTTC. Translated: CASSQDPPRGAGVPQETQYF.

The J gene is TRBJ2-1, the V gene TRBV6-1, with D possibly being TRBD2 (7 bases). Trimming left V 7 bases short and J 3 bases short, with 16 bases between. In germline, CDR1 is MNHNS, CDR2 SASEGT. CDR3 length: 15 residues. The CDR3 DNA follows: TGTGCCAGCAAACCCGCGGGGGCGCTCTACAATGAGCAGTTCTTC. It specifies CASKPAGALYNEQFF.